This T cell receptor (beta chain) appears in the sequencing data of a study of blood T cell repertoires in COVID-19. Study-level information: COVID-19 samples collected from the United States, Italy and Spain covered acute and convalescent phases. The cDNA or gDNA used as material had been derived from T cells, B-cell-depleted T cells, or PBMCs.

In Seattle, patients joined the study during active infection and were tracked longitudinally. Per the study methods: Quantification of nucleated cells was approximated via reference gene primer amplification. Clones were read by immunoSEQ multiplex PCR, and TCRdb kept only the in-frame ones, dropping some. The V and J calls and clone size were taken over from that table, and D and trimming were inferred from the DNA. The sample lists 150,000 to 200,000 clones, 83% occurring once. V lost 4 bases to trimming and J lost 1 base, with 8 bases between them. There are 14 residues in the CDR3. CDR1 and CDR2 from the germline V gene are MNHEY and SVGEGT.

Material for sequencing was peripheral blood. This chain connects TRBV6-2 or TRBV6-3 to TRBJ1-5; TRBD1 might be the D (5 bases). This receptor was obtained from a woman in her 70s with COVID-19, enrolled during active disease. The CDR3: CASSSEGSNQPQHF. The CDR3 bases are TGTGCCAGCAGTTCGGAGGGGAGCAATCAGCCCCAGCATTTT.